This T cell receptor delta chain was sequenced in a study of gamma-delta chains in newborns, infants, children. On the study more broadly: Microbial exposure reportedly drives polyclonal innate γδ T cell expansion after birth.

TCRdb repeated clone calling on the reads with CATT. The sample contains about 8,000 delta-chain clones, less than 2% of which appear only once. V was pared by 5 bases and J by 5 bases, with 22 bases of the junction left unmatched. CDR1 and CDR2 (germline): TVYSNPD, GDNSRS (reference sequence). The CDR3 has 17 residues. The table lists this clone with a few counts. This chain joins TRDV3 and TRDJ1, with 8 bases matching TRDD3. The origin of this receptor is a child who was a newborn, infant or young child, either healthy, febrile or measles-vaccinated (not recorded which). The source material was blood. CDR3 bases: TGTGCCCCCTACCTATACTGGGGGTCCTGCGGGGGAGATAAACTCATCTTT. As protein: CAPYLYWGSCGGDKLIF. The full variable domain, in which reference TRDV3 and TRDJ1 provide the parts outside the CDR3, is CDKVTQSSPDQTVASGSEVVLLCTYDTVYSNPDLFWYRIRPDYSFQFVFYGDNSRSEGADFTQGRFSVKHILTQKAFHLVISPVRTEDSATYYCAPYLYWGSCGGDKLIFGKGTRVTVEP.